The T cell receptor beta chain under discussion was sequenced for a study of blood T cell repertoires in COVID-19. Study at large: Sites in the United States, Italy and Spain provided acute and convalescent COVID-19 samples. PBMCs, B-cell-depleted T cells, or T cells provided the cDNA or gDNA that made up the material.

Seattle patients were enrolled during active infection and followed longitudinally. Study processing details: Amplifying reference gene primers gave estimates of nucleated cell counts. TCRdb's table, derived via immunoSEQ multiplex PCR, lists solely in-frame clones and lacks some. V, J and clone size were drawn from that table, and D and trimming were deduced from the DNA. Of about 280,000 clones detected, over 85% appear once; the ten largest clones hold approximately 12%. V trimming: 5 bases; J trimming: 7 bases; junction bases outside the gene matches: 5. CDR1 is SEHNR and CDR2 is FQNEAQ in the germline V gene (reference sequence). The CDR3 extends over 14 amino acids.

Sequencing input: peripheral blood. This receptor was taken from a woman between 25 and 40 years old with COVID-19, enrolled during active disease. The chain has TRBV7-9 and TRBJ2-1, with 10 nucleotides matching TRBD2. For the CDR3, the DNA is TGTGCCAGCAGCCCGGTACTAGCGGGGAATGAGCAGTTCTTC. Its translation is CASSPVLAGNEQFF.